The present T cell receptor beta chain was sequenced within a study of identical twins. TCRdb reanalysed the 5' RACE reads using MiXCR and keeps one entry per CDR3 protein. The table lists about 720,000 distinct CDR3 sequences, approximately 18% of them singletons. Germline V gives CDR1 SGHTA, CDR2 FQGNSA. The V gene lost 4 bases and the J gene lost 5 bases, with 11 bases spanning the gap. CDR3 length equals 13 residues. These data were also reused for a study on T cells expressing NK-cell markers.

The chain is built from TRBV7-2 and TRBJ2-5; D is uncertain. The sequence came from a young woman in good health. The sample taken for sequencing was PBMCs. The CDR3 region has the DNA TGTGCCAGCAGCTACCTTGGTGGGGAGACCCAGTACTTC. Amino acid sequence: CASSYLGGETQYF.